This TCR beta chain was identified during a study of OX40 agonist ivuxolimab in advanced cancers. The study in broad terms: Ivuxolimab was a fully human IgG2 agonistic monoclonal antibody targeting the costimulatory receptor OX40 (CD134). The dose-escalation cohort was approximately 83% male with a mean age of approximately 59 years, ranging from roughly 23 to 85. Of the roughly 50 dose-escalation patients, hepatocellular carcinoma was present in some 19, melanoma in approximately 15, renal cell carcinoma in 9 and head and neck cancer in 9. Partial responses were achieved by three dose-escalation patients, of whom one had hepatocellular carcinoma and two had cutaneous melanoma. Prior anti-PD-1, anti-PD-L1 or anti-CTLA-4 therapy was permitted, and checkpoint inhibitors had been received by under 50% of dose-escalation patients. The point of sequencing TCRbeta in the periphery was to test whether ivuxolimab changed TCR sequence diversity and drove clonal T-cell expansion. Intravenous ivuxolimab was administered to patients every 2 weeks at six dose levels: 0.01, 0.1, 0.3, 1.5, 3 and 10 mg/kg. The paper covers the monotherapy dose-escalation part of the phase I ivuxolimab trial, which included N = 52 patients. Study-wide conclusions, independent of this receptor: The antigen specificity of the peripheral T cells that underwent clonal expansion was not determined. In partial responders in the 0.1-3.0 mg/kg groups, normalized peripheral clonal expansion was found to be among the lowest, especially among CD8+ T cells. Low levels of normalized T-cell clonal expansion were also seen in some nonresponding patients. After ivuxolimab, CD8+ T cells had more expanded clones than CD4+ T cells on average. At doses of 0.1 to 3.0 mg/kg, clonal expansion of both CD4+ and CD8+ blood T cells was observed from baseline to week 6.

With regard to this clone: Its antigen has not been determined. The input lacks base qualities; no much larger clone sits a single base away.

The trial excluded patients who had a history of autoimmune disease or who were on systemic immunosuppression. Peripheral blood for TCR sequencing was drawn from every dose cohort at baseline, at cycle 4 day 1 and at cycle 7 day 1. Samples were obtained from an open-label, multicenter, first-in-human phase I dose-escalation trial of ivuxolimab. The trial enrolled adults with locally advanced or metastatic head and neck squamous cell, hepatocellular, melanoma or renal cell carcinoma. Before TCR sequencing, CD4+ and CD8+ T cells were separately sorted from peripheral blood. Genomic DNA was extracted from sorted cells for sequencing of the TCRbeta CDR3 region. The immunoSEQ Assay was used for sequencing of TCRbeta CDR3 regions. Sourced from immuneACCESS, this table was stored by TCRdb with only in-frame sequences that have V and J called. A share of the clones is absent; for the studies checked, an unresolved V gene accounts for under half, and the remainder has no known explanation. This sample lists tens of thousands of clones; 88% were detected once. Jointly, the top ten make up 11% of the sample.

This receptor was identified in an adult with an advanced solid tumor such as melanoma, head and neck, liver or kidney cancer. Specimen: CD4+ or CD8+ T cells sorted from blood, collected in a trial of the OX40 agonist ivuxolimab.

The CDR3 reads as follows: CAISENSPYSNQPQHF. The DNA reads as follows: TGTGCCATCAGTGAAAACAGCCCATATAGCAATCAGCCCCAGCATTTT. The rearrangement combines TRBV10-3 with TRBJ1-5, with the D gene not confidently named. CDR1 and CDR2 were assigned from the germline V gene as ENHRY and SYGVKD. The CDR3 sequence holds 16 residues, the cysteine and phenylalanine included. Only the CDR3 part of the read is kept: 48 bases, read in frame from the first base. V loses 3 bases of germline sequence and J loses 0 bases, and the interval between the two ends is 12 bases.